These T cell receptor beta chains were read from a single sample in a study of naive and memory T cell subsets. TCRdb redid the calling of the 5' RACE reads with MiXCR, one entry per CDR3 protein. The sample has approximately 49,000 distinct CDR3 sequences; approximately 4.8% are singletons. These receptors were obtained from a female donor in good health. Both conserved end residues are part of each CDR3. Each record gives: J gene, V gene, D gene, clone size, CDR3 length, CDR3 protein, CDR3 DNA. A D gene is named only where the DNA matches it firmly. Clone size, where shown, is once, few, many, or a class for clones that have expanded.

j_gene: TRBJ2-3
v_gene: TRBV10-3
d_gene: -
abundance: many
len: 16
CDR3aa: CAISALQGASTDTQYF
CDR3nt: TGTGCCATCAGTGCGCTACAGGGTGCTAGCACAGATACGCAGTATTTT

j_gene: TRBJ1-5
v_gene: TRBV13
d_gene: -
abundance: many
len: 14
CDR3aa: CASSFGALGQPQHF
CDR3nt: TGTGCCAGCAGCTTTGGGGCCCTCGGTCAGCCCCAGCATTTT

j_gene: TRBJ1-2
v_gene: TRBV20-1
d_gene: -
abundance: many
len: 12
CDR3aa: CSAETAGYGYTF
CDR3nt: TGCAGTGCGGAGACAGCGGGCTATGGCTACACCTTC

j_gene: TRBJ2-7
v_gene: TRBV28
d_gene: TRBD2
abundance: many
len: 11
CDR3aa: CATGRSYEQYF
CDR3nt: TGTGCCACCGGGAGGTCCTACGAGCAGTACTTC

j_gene: TRBJ1-2
v_gene: TRBV29-1
d_gene: -
abundance: many
len: 13
CDR3aa: CSVGLDSVYGYTF
CDR3nt: TGCAGCGTCGGTCTGGACAGCGTCTATGGCTACACCTTC

j_gene: TRBJ2-7
v_gene: TRBV29-1
d_gene: TRBD2
abundance: -
len: 15
CDR3aa: CSVESWLAGTYEQYF
CDR3nt: TGCAGCGTTGAATCATGGCTAGCGGGAACCTACGAGCAGTACTTC

j_gene: TRBJ2-5
v_gene: TRBV7-9
d_gene: -
abundance: many
len: 14
CDR3aa: CASSPRTGQETQYF
CDR3nt: TGTGCCAGCAGCCCCCGCACAGGGCAAGAGACCCAGTACTTC

j_gene: TRBJ1-6
v_gene: TRBV13
d_gene: -
abundance: many
len: 15
CDR3aa: CASSAPMEPNSPLHF
CDR3nt: TGTGCCAGCTCCGCTCCTATGGAGCCGAATTCACCCCTCCACTTT

j_gene: TRBJ2-7
v_gene: TRBV14
d_gene: -
abundance: -
len: 13
CDR3aa: CASSRRGPYEQYF
CDR3nt: TGTGCCAGCAGCCGGAGGGGGCCCTACGAGCAGTACTTC

j_gene: TRBJ2-7
v_gene: TRBV29-1
d_gene: -
abundance: many
len: 14
CDR3aa: CSVYMGTGSYEQYF
CDR3nt: TGCAGCGTCTATATGGGGACGGGATCCTACGAGCAGTACTTC

j_gene: TRBJ2-7
v_gene: TRBV5-4
d_gene: TRBD2
abundance: many
len: 19
CDR3aa: CASSFRVSKAGFEFGQQYF
CDR3nt: TGTGCCAGCAGCTTCAGGGTTAGTAAAGCGGGGTTTGAATTTGGTCAGCAGTACTTC

j_gene: TRBJ2-1
v_gene: TRBV4-1
d_gene: -
abundance: many
len: 14
CDR3aa: CASSQEGHPNEQFF
CDR3nt: TGCGCCAGCAGCCAAGAGGGACATCCCAATGAGCAGTTCTTC

j_gene: TRBJ1-3
v_gene: TRBV18
d_gene: -
abundance: once
len: 16
CDR3aa: CASSPNRDNSGNTIYF
CDR3nt: TGTGCCAGCTCACCAAACCGGGACAACTCTGGAAACACCATATATTTT

j_gene: TRBJ2-4
v_gene: TRBV28
d_gene: -
abundance: few
len: 11
CDR3aa: CASSGTSVFNF
CDR3nt: TGTGCCAGCAGTGGGACTTCTGTGTTCAACTTC

j_gene: TRBJ1-2
v_gene: TRBV6-1
d_gene: TRBD1
abundance: -
len: 13
CDR3aa: CASSADRGRGDTF
CDR3nt: TGTGCCAGCAGCGCAGACAGGGGGCGAGGCGACACCTTC

j_gene: TRBJ1-1
v_gene: TRBV20-1
d_gene: TRBD1
abundance: many
len: 15
CDR3aa: CSALPRGSRAPEAFF
CDR3nt: TGCAGTGCCCTACCCAGGGGGAGTCGAGCTCCTGAAGCTTTCTTT

j_gene: TRBJ2-1
v_gene: TRBV18
d_gene: TRBD2
abundance: many
len: 24
CDR3aa: CASSPPATWSARTGLRGSYNEQFF
CDR3nt: TGTGCCAGCTCACCACCTGCCACCTGGTCGGCGAGGACGGGACTAAGGGGCTCCTACAATGAGCAGTTCTTC

j_gene: TRBJ1-1
v_gene: TRBV2
d_gene: -
abundance: many
len: 13
CDR3aa: CASSDTGSTEAFF
CDR3nt: TGTGCCAGCAGTGACACAGGGAGCACTGAAGCTTTCTTT

j_gene: TRBJ2-7
v_gene: TRBV28
d_gene: TRBD1
abundance: many
len: 14
CDR3aa: CASSPTGPSYEQYF
CDR3nt: TGTGCCAGCAGTCCGACAGGGCCCTCCTACGAGCAGTACTTC

j_gene: TRBJ1-5
v_gene: TRBV20-1
d_gene: TRBD1
abundance: many
len: 13
CDR3aa: CSARGQDDQPQHF
CDR3nt: TGCAGTGCCCGGGGACAGGATGATCAGCCCCAGCATTTT

j_gene: TRBJ1-5
v_gene: TRBV19
d_gene: -
abundance: many
len: 12
CDR3aa: CASSGRNQPQHF
CDR3nt: TGTGCCAGTAGTGGGCGGAATCAGCCCCAGCATTTT

j_gene: TRBJ2-1
v_gene: TRBV4-1
d_gene: TRBD1
abundance: -
len: 16
CDR3aa: CASSQVPGQGVNEQFF
CDR3nt: TGCGCCAGCAGCCAAGTTCCGGGACAGGGGGTCAATGAGCAGTTCTTC

j_gene: TRBJ2-7
v_gene: TRBV5-4
d_gene: TRBD1
abundance: many
len: 15
CDR3aa: CASSFPDDRGDEQYF
CDR3nt: TGTGCCAGCAGCTTCCCCGACGACAGGGGCGACGAGCAGTACTTC

j_gene: TRBJ2-7
v_gene: TRBV3-1
d_gene: -
abundance: many
len: 14
CDR3aa: CASSQGGISYEQYF
CDR3nt: TGTGCCAGCAGCCAAGGGGGCATCTCCTACGAGCAGTACTTC

j_gene: TRBJ1-5
v_gene: TRBV6-6
d_gene: -
abundance: many
len: 14
CDR3aa: CASGQGAPNQPQHF
CDR3nt: TGTGCCAGCGGTCAAGGGGCCCCCAATCAGCCCCAGCATTTT

j_gene: TRBJ2-5
v_gene: TRBV7-6
d_gene: TRBD1
abundance: many
len: 15
CDR3aa: CASSLRRQGPGTQYF
CDR3nt: TGTGCCAGCAGCCTCCGACGACAGGGCCCAGGAACCCAGTACTTC